These 3 T cell receptor beta chains were sequenced from one sample in a study of CD8+CD57+ T cells in acquired aplastic anemia. Genomic DNA provided the template from which TCR beta VDJ and CDR3 profiles were obtained. TCRdb used MiXCR to reprocess the reads, holding one entry per CDR3 protein. The table lists about 81,000 distinct CDR3 sequences, under 50% of them singletons. The sample comprised sorted CD4+, CD8+, or CD8+CD57+ T cells (not recorded which) from PBMCs. Receptor source: a human donor in good health, serving as a control.

Written as DNA, the CDR3 is TGTGCCAGTAGTTGGGGTAATGCCAGCCTTTTCGTGAACACTGAAGCTTTCTTT. Its protein product is CASSWGNASLFVNTEAFF. The chain combines TRBV19 with TRBJ1-1; D is undetermined. This CDR3 comprises 18 residues. The germline V and J ends were trimmed by 5 bases and 0 bases, with 22 bases remaining between them. Germline CDR1 and CDR2: LNHDA and SQIVND (reference sequence). The full variable domain, with the rest looked up from reference TRBV19 and TRBJ1-1, is DGGITQSPKYLFRKEGQNVTLSCEQNLNHDAMYWYRQDPGQGLRLIYYSQIVNDFQKGDIAEGYSVSREKKESFPLTVTSAQKNPTAFYLCASSWGNASLFVNTEAFFGQGTRLTVV.

The CDR3 is CASSLFLGPDYEQYF. In DNA form, the CDR3 reads TGTGCCAGCAGCTTATTTCTAGGCCCGGACTACGAGCAGTACTTC. V usage is TRBV11-2 and J usage is TRBJ2-7; D gene uncertain. The V end lost 2 bases, the J end lost 3 bases, and 14 bases lay between the germline ends. Germline V lookup: CDR1 SGHAT, CDR2 FQNNGV. This CDR3 has 15 amino acids.

This clonotype was picked up a small number of times. This sequence joins TRBV5-8 and TRBJ2-1; no reliable D call. This CDR3 has 12 amino acids. V lost 4 bases to trimming and J lost 9 bases, with 11 bases between them. Germline V gene sequence: CDR1 SGHTS, CDR2 YDEGEE. The CDR3 DNA sequence: TGTGCCAGCAGCCCGATGAAGGTTGAGCAGTTCTTC. It codes for CASSPMKVEQFF.